The 30 T cell receptor beta chains below were found in one sample sequenced in a study of blood T cell repertoires in COVID-19. Data came from immunoSEQ multiplex PCR; TCRdb stores just in-frame clones and leaves some out. The sample yields about 250,000 clones, just under 90% seen once. Sequences were obtained from PBMCs or T cells enriched from blood (not recorded which). The receptors derive from a woman under 40 with acute COVID-19.

This rearrangement joins TRBV6-2 or TRBV6-3 to TRBJ1-2; TRBD1 is a possible D gene (6 bases). Germline loops: CDR1 MNHEY, CDR2 SVGEGT. V lost 7 bases to trimming and J lost 8 bases, with 17 bases between them. The CDR3 extends over 13 amino acids. In DNA form, the CDR3 reads TGTGCCAGCACCCCGATGGGGGCGAGAGGCTACACCTTC. It specifies CASTPMGARGYTF.

This chain joins TRBV2 and TRBJ1-2, with D unresolved. The ends were cut back, 6 bases at V and 3 bases at J, with 23 bases in the middle. Germline assignment: CDR1 SNHLY and CDR2 FYNNEI. The CDR3 extends over 17 amino acids. The CDR3 loop reads CASRPRGGGITDYGYTF. The DNA of the CDR3 is TGTGCCAGCAGACCCCGGGGTGGCGGAATAACAGACTATGGCTACACCTTC. The variable domain in full, with the rest retrieved from reference TRBV2 and TRBJ1-2, is EPEVTQTPSHQVTQMGQEVILRCVPISNHLYFYWYRQILGQKVEFLVSFYNNEISEKSEIFDDQFSVERPDGSNFTLKIRSTKLEDSAMYFCASRPRGGGITDYGYTFGSGTRLTVV.

The chain links TRBV5-5 to TRBJ1-4; D remains unclear. Trimming took off 4 bases at V and 4 bases at J, with 11 bases between the two ends. The CDR3 consists of 14 residues. Germline CDR1 reads SGHKS; CDR2 reads YYEKEE (reference sequence). The CDR3, as DNA: TGTGCCAGCAGCGGCACAGATGTTAATGAAAAACTGTTTTTT. Its protein is CASSGTDVNEKLFF. The full variable domain, its missing parts supplied by reference TRBV5-5 and TRBJ1-4, is DAGVTQSPTHLIKTRGQQVTLRCSPISGHKSVSWYQQVLGQGPQFIFQYYEKEERGRGNFPDRFSARQFPNYSSELNVNALLLGDSALYLCASSGTDVNEKLFFGSGTQLSVL.

The genes are TRBV7-6 and TRBJ2-7; 7 bases are a match to TRBD2. CDR1 SGHVS and CDR2 FNYEAQ come from the germline V gene. The ends lost 5 bases at V and 6 bases at J; junction bases unmatched: 13. The CDR3 loop spans 15 amino acids. CDR3 region: CASSLGWTSGSEQYF. In DNA, the CDR3 is TGTGCCAGCAGCCTGGGATGGACTAGTGGGAGCGAGCAGTACTTC. Combining the CDR3 with reference TRBV7-6 and TRBJ2-7 gives the whole variable domain GAGVSQSPRYKVTKRGQDVALRCDPISGHVSLYWYRQALGQGPEFLTYFNYEAQQDKSGLPNDRFSAERPEGSISTLTIQRTEQRDSAMYRCASSLGWTSGSEQYFGPGTRLTVT.

J is TRBJ1-2 and V is TRBV6-5; TRBD1 might be the D (6 bases). There are 12 residues in the CDR3. The germline gives CDR1 MNHEY, CDR2 SVGAGI. V dropped 7 bases and J dropped 4 bases, with 10 bases sitting between them. The CDR3 loop is CASTPGAYGYTF. The CDR3 region has the DNA TGTGCCAGCACCCCAGGGGCCTATGGCTACACCTTC.

The chain couples TRBV19 to TRBJ1-4; maybe TRBD1 (5 bases). This CDR3 comprises 13 residues. V lost 1 base and J lost 11, with 11 bases in between. From germline, CDR1 is LNHDA and CDR2 SQIVND (reference sequence). CDR3 in amino acids: CASSIASGYKLFF. CDR3 nucleotides: TGTGCCAGTAGTATAGCATCAGGGTACAAACTGTTTTTT.

This chain joins TRBV10-3 and TRBJ2-3, with 9 bases identical to TRBD2. This CDR3 region has 13 residues. Looked up from germline, CDR1 is ENHRY and CDR2 is SYGVKD. V lost 8 bases to trimming and J lost 5 bases; unmatched junction nucleotides: 5. In DNA form, the CDR3 reads TGTGCCATCTCCGCGGGAGGGCAAGATACGCAGTATTTT. As protein: CAISAGGQDTQYF.

The rearrangement uses TRBV12-3 or TRBV12-4 and TRBJ2-1; maybe TRBD1 (5 bases). V was clipped by 5 bases and J by 4 bases, with 6 bases between them. The CDR3 runs 12 residues. CDR3 nucleotide sequence: TGTGCCAGCAGTCCAGGGTACAATGAGCAGTTCTTC. It encodes CASSPGYNEQFF.

This clone was seen only once. The rearrangement uses TRBV13 and TRBJ2-1; 8 bases align to TRBD1. Trimming at V came to 7 bases and at J to 7 bases, leaving 3 bases not matched to a gene. Germline values: CDR1 PRHDT, CDR2 FYEKMQ (reference sequence). The CDR3 is 12 residues long. CDR3 in amino acids: CASTTGGNEQFF. The CDR3 nucleotides are TGTGCCAGCACAACAGGGGGTAATGAGCAGTTCTTC.

Turning to this clone: Distinct nucleotide sequences in the sample also encode this CDR3. This chain joins TRBV5-5 and TRBJ1-1; the D is unclear. Germline CDR1 SGHKS, CDR2 YYEKEE (reference sequence). This CDR3 is 13 amino acids long. Trimming pared 0 bases from V and 3 bases from J, leaving 6 bases between. In DNA form, the CDR3 reads TGTGCCAGCAGCTTGGTTCTCGACACTGAAGCTTTCTTT. Its translation is CASSLVLDTEAFF.

The chain has TRBV27 and TRBJ1-1; no reliable D call. The germline gives CDR1 MNHEY, CDR2 SMNVEV (reference sequence). The CDR3 extends over 13 amino acids. Trimming removed 3 bases at V and 7 bases at J, with 12 bases between. The chain's CDR3 is CASSFKASGEAFF. The CDR3 DNA reads TGTGCCAGCAGTTTTAAGGCTTCGGGTGAAGCTTTCTTT.

V usage is TRBV19 and J usage is TRBJ1-3; D is unresolved. Per the germline V gene, CDR1 is LNHDA and CDR2 is SQIVND (reference sequence). This CDR3 spans 13 amino acids. Trimming left V 8 bases short and J 0 bases short, with 8 bases between. The CDR3 DNA reads as TGTGCCAGTGTACAGAGCTCTGGAAACACCATATATTTT. Protein product: CASVQSSGNTIYF.

The rearrangement joins TRBV11-2 to TRBJ2-7, with a weak D call TRBD1 (8 bases). The CDR3 sequence is 16 residues long. Germline CDR1 reads SGHAT; CDR2 reads FQNNGV. V gave up 1 base and J gave up 1 base, with 14 bases separating them. The CDR3 sequence is CASSLAGQGGSYEQYF. CDR3 nucleotides: TGTGCCAGCAGCTTAGCAGGACAGGGAGGGTCCTACGAGCAGTACTTC. Drawing the rest from reference TRBV11-2 and TRBJ2-7, the complete variable domain is EAGVAQSPRYKIIEKRQSVAFWCNPISGHATLYWYQQILGQGPKLLIQFQNNGVVDDSQLPKDRFSAERLKGVDSTLKIQPAKLEDSAVYLCASSLAGQGGSYEQYFGPGTRLTVT.

On this clone itself: A read error may produce the germline difference seen at one junction end. This chain connects TRBV30 to TRBJ1-3, with D hard to call. CDR3 length: 10 residues. Germline loops: CDR1 GTSNPN, CDR2 SVGIG (reference sequence). CDR3 sequence reads: CAWKPPLSDF. CDR3 sequence (DNA): TGTGCCTGGAAGCCCCCCCTCTCGGATTTT.

This chain uses TRBV28 with TRBJ1-6; 7 nucleotides agree with TRBD1. The CDR3 loop spans 16 amino acids. J gave up 0 bases and V 8 bases, and 7 bases lay outside the gene matches. Germline V lookup: CDR1 MDHEN, CDR2 SYDVKM. The CDR3 DNA reads as TGTGCCAGCGGACAGGACCACAGCTCCTATAATTCACCCCTCCACTTT. As protein: CASGQDHSSYNSPLHF.

V is TRBV12-3 or TRBV12-4 and J is TRBJ1-6, with D maybe TRBD1 (6 bases). Trimming removed 6 bases at V and 10 bases at J, with 13 bases between. CDR3 length equals 13 residues. The CDR3 region is CASSVRDKSPLHF. The CDR3 DNA sequence: TGTGCCAGCAGCGTCCGGGACAAATCACCCCTCCACTTT.

This rearrangement joins TRBV7-3 to TRBJ1-1, with 9 positions matching TRBD1. The length of the CDR3 is 15 residues. CDR1 is SGHTA, CDR2 FQGTGA, per germline. The V and J ends lost 2 bases and 1 base, in that order; junction bases with no gene match: 2. For the CDR3, the DNA is TGTGCCAGCAGCTTAGGGGGACAGGGGAACACTGAAGCTTTCTTT. It translates to CASSLGGQGNTEAFF.

The rearrangement joins TRBV29-1 to TRBJ1-4; perhaps TRBD1 as D (6 bases). Germline CDR1 and CDR2: SQVTM and ANQGSEA. This CDR3 has 12 residues. CDR3 DNA: TGCGCACTCAGGGGCTTTAATGAAAAACTGTTTTTT. Its protein product is CALRGFNEKLFF. The variable domain in full, completed from reference TRBV29-1 and TRBJ1-4, reads SAVISQKPSRDICQRGTSLTIQCQVDSQVTMMFWYRQQPGQSLTLIATANQGSEATYESGFVIDKFPISRPNLTFSTLTVSNMSPEDSSIYLCALRGFNEKLFFGSGTQLSVL.

This clone has only one observation. The V call is TRBV4-1, the J call TRBJ1-3; no reliable D call. The CDR3 totals 16 residues. The V end was cut by 4 bases, the J end by 3 bases, with 16 bases between. Germline V gene data show CDR1 as MGHRA and CDR2 as YSYEKL. The CDR3: CASSLLGSSGGNTIYF. The CDR3 nucleotides are TGCGCCAGCAGCCTTCTCGGATCCTCGGGTGGAAACACCATATATTTT.

The V call is TRBV2, the J call TRBJ1-6; D perhaps matches TRBD1 (5 bases). Trimming pared 6 bases from V and 9 bases from J, leaving 15 bases between. The CDR3 contains 14 residues. Germline loops: CDR1 SNHLY, CDR2 FYNNEI. This CDR3 is CASSTTDLGSPLHF. The CDR3 DNA reads as TGTGCCAGCAGCACGACAGATCTCGGTTCACCCCTCCACTTT.

This chain uses TRBV19 with TRBJ2-5, with 14 bases matching TRBD2. Germline CDR1 is LNHDA and CDR2 is SQIVND (reference sequence). This CDR3 region has 18 residues. Losses at the gene ends were 5 bases for V and 0 bases for J; bases not matched to a gene: 8. CDR3 sequence (DNA): TGTGCCAGTAGTTCTGGACTAGCGGGGGGACTATACCAAGAGACCCAGTACTTC. Encoded protein: CASSSGLAGGLYQETQYF. Combining the CDR3 with reference TRBV19 and TRBJ2-5 gives the whole variable domain DGGITQSPKYLFRKEGQNVTLSCEQNLNHDAMYWYRQDPGQGLRLIYYSQIVNDFQKGDIAEGYSVSREKKESFPLTVTSAQKNPTAFYLCASSSGLAGGLYQETQYFGPGTRLLVL.

This clone was found once. The chain joins TRBV5-1 to TRBJ1-2; the match to TRBD1 covers 7 bases. Germline V gene data show CDR1 as SGHRS and CDR2 as YFSETQ. V gave up 4 bases and J gave up 4 bases; unmatched junction bases: 13. The CDR3 covers 16 residues. Here the CDR3 DNA reads TGCGCCAGCAGCGCCCCAGGGGGGCTAGATGGCTATGGCTACACCTTC. Residues: CASSAPGGLDGYGYTF.

The rearrangement uses TRBV7-9 and TRBJ1-2, with D possibly TRBD1 on 5 matching bases. Per the germline V gene, CDR1 is SEHNR and CDR2 is FQNEAQ (reference sequence). CDR3 length: 13 amino acids. V was trimmed by 5 bases and J by 4 bases, leaving 11 bases between them. This chain's CDR3 is CASSPGLSYGYTF. Written as DNA, the CDR3 is TGTGCCAGCAGCCCGGGACTGAGCTATGGCTACACCTTC.

The V gene is TRBV29-1, the J gene TRBJ1-5; possible D gene TRBD1, 6 bases. Between the trimmed V and J ends, which lost 7 bases and 3 bases, there was a span of 13 bases. The CDR3 has 13 amino acids. The germline CDR1 and CDR2 sequences are SQVTM and ANQGSEA. CDR3 sequence (DNA): TGCAGCGCACTACAGGGCACCAATCAGCCCCAGCATTTT. Translated: CSALQGTNQPQHF.

The chain carries TRBV5-1 and TRBJ1-1; D is unresolved. The CDR3 has 15 residues. V was trimmed by 1 base and J by 3 bases, leaving 13 bases between them. The V gene's germline CDR1 is SGHRS and CDR2 YFSETQ. CDR3 protein: CASSLYGVPDTEAFF. Here the CDR3 DNA reads TGCGCCAGCAGCTTGTACGGGGTCCCGGACACTGAAGCTTTCTTT. The whole variable domain, filled in from reference TRBV5-1 and TRBJ1-1, reads KAGVTQTPRYLIKTRGQQVTLSCSPISGHRSVSWYQQTPGQGLQFLFEYFSETQRNKGNFPGRFSGRQFSNSRSEMNVSTLELGDSALYLCASSLYGVPDTEAFFGQGTRLTVV.

The chain recombines TRBV28 with TRBJ1-2, with 7 bases aligning to TRBD1. CDR1 and CDR2 (germline): MDHEN, SYDVKM. V lost 5 bases and J lost 2; bases outside the gene matches: 5. The CDR3 loop spans 14 amino acids. DNA of the CDR3: TGTGCCAGCAGTCCTCGGGACAGAAACTATGGCTACACCTTC. Its translation is CASSPRDRNYGYTF.

The chain carries TRBV19 and TRBJ1-1; 7 bases line up with TRBD1. J lost 5 bases, V lost 6 bases, and 6 bases had no gene match. The CDR3 consists of 13 residues. Germline V gives CDR1 LNHDA, CDR2 SQIVND (reference sequence). The CDR3 DNA reads as TGTGCCAGTAGCCGACAGGGAGAAACTGAAGCTTTCTTT. This codes for CASSRQGETEAFF.

The rearrangement uses TRBV6-2 or TRBV6-3 and TRBJ2-1, with a possible D match to TRBD2 (6 bases). CDR3 length equals 18 residues. The germline V and J ends were trimmed by 1 base and 8 bases, with 24 bases remaining between them. CDR1 and CDR2 (germline): MNHEY, SVGEGT. The CDR3: CASSYYLLAGLRPHEQFF. In nucleotides, the CDR3 is TGTGCCAGCAGTTACTATCTCTTGGCGGGACTCCGACCCCATGAGCAGTTCTTC.

The chain combines TRBV4-2 with TRBJ2-3; TRBD2 agrees at 12 bases. The trim removed 5 bases at V and 1 base at J, leaving 4 bases unmatched. CDR3 length: 16 amino acids. CDR1 is LGHNA, CDR2 YNFKEQ, per germline. CDR3 region: CASSERLAGGTDTQYF. CDR3 sequence (DNA): TGTGCCAGCAGCGAACGACTAGCGGGGGGCACAGATACGCAGTATTTT.

The rearrangement joins TRBV27 to TRBJ1-1; the D gene is possibly TRBD1 (6 bases). CDR3 length: 11 amino acids. Germline V gene lookup returns CDR1 MNHEY and CDR2 SMNVEV (reference sequence). The ends were cut back, 6 bases at V and 4 bases at J, with 6 bases in the middle. CDR3 sequence reads: CASRGGTEAFF. The CDR3, as DNA: TGTGCCAGCAGAGGGGGCACTGAAGCTTTCTTT.